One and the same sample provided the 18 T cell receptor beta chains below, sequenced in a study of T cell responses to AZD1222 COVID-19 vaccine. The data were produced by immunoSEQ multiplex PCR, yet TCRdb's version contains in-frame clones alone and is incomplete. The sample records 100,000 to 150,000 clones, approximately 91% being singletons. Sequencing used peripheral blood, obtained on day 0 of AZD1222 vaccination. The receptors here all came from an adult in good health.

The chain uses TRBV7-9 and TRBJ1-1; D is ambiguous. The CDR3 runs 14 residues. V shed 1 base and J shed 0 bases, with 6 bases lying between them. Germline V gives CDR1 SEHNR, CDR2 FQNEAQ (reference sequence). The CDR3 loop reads CASSLETMNTEAFF. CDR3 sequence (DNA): TGTGCCAGCAGCTTAGAAACTATGAACACTGAAGCTTTCTTT.

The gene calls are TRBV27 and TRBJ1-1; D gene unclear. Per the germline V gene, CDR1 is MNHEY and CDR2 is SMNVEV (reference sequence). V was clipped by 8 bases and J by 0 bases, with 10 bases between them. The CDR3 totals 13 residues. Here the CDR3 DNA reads TGTGCCAGCCGCTCATTCCTGAACACTGAAGCTTTCTTT. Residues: CASRSFLNTEAFF.

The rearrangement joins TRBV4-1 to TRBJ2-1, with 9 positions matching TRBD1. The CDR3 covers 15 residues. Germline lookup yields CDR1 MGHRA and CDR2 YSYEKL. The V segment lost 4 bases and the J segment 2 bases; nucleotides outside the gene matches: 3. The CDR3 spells CASSLRQGAYNEQFF. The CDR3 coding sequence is TGCGCCAGCAGCCTACGACAGGGGGCCTACAATGAGCAGTTCTTC.

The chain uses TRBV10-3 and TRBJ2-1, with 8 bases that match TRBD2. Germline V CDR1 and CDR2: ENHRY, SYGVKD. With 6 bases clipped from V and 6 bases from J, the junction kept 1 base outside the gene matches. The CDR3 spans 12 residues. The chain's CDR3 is CAIRTSGNEQFF. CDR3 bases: TGTGCCATCAGAACTAGCGGCAATGAGCAGTTCTTC.

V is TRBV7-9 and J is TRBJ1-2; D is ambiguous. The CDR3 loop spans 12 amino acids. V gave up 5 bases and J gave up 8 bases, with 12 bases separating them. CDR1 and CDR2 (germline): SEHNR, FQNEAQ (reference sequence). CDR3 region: CASSPAPGGYTF. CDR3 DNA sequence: TGTGCCAGCAGCCCGGCCCCCGGCGGCTACACCTTC.

CDR3 bases: TGCGCCAGCAGCTTGCGGGGTCCCACTGGTGGGGAGCTGTTTTTT. Translated: CASSLRGPTGGELFF. The J gene is TRBJ2-2, the V gene TRBV5-1, with D tentatively TRBD2 (5 bases). The CDR3 is 15 residues long. Between the trimmed V and J ends, which lost 1 base and 8 bases, there was a span of 15 bases. Germline CDR1 reads SGHRS; CDR2 reads YFSETQ.

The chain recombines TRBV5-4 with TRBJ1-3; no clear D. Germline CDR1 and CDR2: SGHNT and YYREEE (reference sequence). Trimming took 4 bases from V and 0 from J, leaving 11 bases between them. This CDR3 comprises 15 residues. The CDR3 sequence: CASSSDWSSGNTIYF. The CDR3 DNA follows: TGTGCCAGCAGCAGTGACTGGAGCTCTGGAAACACCATATATTTT.

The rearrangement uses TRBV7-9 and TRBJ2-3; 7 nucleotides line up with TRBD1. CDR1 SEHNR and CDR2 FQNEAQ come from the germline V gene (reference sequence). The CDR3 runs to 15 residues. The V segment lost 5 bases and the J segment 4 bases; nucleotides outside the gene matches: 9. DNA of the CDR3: TGTGCCAGCAGCAGAGGACAGGAATTCGCAGATACGCAGTATTTT. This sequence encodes CASSRGQEFADTQYF.

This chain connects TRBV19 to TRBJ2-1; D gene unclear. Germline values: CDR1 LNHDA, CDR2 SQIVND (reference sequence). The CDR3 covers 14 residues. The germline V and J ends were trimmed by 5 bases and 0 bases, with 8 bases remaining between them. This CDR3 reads CASSVSGSYNEQFF. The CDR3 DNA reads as TGTGCCAGTAGTGTCTCCGGCTCCTACAATGAGCAGTTCTTC.

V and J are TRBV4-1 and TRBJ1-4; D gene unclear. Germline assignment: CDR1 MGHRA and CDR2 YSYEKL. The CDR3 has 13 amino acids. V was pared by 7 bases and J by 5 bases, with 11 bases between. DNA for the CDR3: TGCGCCAGCACGGGCGGGAGGAATGAAAAACTGTTTTTT. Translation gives CASTGGRNEKLFF.

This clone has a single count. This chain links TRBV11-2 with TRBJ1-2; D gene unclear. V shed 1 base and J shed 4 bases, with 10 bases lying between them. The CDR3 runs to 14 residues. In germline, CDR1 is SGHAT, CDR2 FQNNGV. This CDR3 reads CASSLADKGYGYTF. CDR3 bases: TGTGCCAGCAGCTTAGCTGACAAGGGCTATGGCTACACCTTC.

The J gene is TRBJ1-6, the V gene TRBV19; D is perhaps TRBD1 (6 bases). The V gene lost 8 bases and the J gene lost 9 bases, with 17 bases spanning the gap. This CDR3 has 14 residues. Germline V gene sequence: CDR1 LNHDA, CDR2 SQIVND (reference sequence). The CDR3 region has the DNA TGTGCCAGTCATCTCCGGGACACTTCTTCACCCCTCCACTTT. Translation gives CASHLRDTSSPLHF.

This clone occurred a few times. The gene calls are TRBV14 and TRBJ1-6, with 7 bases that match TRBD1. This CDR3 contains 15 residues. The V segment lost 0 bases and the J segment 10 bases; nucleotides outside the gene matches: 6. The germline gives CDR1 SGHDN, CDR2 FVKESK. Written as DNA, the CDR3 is TGTGCCAGCAGCCAAGAGACAGGGTGGGGATCACCCCTCCACTTT. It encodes CASSQETGWGSPLHF.

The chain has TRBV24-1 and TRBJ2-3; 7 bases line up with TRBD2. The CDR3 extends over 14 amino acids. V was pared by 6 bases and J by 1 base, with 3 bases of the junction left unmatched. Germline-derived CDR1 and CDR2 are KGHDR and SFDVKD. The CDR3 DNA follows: TGTGCCACCAGTTTGGGGGGGGGCACAGATACGCAGTATTTT. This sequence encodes CATSLGGGTDTQYF.

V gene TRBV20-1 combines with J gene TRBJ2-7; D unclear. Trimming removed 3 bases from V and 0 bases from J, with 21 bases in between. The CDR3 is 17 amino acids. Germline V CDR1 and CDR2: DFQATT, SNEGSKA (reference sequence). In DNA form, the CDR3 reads TGCAGTGCTAGTAAGCCAGTAACTTATTTGAGCTCCTACGAGCAGTACTTC. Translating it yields CSASKPVTYLSSYEQYF.

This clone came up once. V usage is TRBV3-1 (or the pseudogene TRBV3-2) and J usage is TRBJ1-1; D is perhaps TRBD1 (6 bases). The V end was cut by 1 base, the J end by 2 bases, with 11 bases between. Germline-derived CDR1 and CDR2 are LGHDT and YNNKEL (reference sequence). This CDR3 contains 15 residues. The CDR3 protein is CASSQGGGPNTEAFF. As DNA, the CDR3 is TGTGCCAGCAGCCAAGGTGGGGGGCCTAACACTGAAGCTTTCTTT.

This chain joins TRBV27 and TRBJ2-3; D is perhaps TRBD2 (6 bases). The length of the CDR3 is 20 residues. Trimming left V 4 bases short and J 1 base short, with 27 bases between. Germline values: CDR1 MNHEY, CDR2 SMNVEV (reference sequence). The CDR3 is CASSSKGGGDLARGTDTQYF. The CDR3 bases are TGTGCCAGCAGTTCCAAGGGTGGCGGGGACCTGGCCCGGGGCACAGATACGCAGTATTTT.

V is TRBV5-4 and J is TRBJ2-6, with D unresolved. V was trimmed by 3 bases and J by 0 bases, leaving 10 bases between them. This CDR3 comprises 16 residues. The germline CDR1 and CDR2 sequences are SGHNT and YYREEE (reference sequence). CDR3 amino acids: CASSSSTYSGANVLTF. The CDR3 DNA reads TGTGCCAGCAGCTCCTCAACTTACTCTGGGGCCAACGTCCTGACTTTC.